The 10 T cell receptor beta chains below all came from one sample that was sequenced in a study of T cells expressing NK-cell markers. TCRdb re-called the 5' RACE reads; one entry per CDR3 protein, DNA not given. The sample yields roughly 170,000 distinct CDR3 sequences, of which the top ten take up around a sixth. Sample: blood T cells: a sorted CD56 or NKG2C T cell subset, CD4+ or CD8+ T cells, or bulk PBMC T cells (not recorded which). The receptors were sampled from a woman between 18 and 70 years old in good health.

The CDR3 is CASSSGLAGAGGVTPAQYF. The V gene is TRBV12-3 or TRBV12-4, the J gene TRBJ2-3; without DNA, the TCRdb call of TRBD2 cannot be checked. This CDR3 is built from 19 residues.

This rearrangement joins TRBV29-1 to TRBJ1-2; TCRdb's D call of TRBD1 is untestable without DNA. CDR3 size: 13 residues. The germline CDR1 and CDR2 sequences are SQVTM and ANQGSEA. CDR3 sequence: CSAQTGFSSGYTF.

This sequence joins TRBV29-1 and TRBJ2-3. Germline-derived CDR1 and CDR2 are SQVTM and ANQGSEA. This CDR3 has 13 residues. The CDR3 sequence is CSVRAANTDTQYF.

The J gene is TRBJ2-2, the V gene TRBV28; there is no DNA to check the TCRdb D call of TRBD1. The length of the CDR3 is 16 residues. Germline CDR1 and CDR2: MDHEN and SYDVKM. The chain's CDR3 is CASSTGTGGHTGELFF.

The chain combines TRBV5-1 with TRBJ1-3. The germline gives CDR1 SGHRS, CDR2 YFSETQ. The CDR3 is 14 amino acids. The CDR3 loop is CASGPREGGGTIYF.

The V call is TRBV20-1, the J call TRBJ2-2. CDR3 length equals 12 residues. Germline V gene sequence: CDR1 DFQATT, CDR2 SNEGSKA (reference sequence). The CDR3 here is CSARAGTGELFF.

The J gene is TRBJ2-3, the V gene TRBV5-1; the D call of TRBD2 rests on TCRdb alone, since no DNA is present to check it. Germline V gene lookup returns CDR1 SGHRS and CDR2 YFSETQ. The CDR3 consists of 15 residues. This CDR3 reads CATSTSGTSTDTQYF.

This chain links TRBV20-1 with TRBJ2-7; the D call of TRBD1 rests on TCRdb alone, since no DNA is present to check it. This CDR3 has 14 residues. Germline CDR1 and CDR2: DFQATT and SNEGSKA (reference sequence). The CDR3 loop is CSALGQVSSYEQYF.

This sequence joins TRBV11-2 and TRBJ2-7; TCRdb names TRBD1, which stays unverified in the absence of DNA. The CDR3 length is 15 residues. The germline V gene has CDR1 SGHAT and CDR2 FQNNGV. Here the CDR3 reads CASSLFQGETYEQYF.

CDR3 region: CSASLRVPEAFF. This chain connects TRBV20-1 to TRBJ1-1. The CDR3 runs to 12 residues. Germline V gene lookup returns CDR1 DFQATT and CDR2 SNEGSKA (reference sequence).